The TCR beta chain under discussion was sequenced for a study of shared clonotypes between healthy human individuals. Between the trimmed V and J ends, which lost 0 bases and 8 bases, there was a span of 7 bases. CDR3 length: 12 amino acids. The V gene's germline CDR1 is LGHNA and CDR2 YNFKEQ. The method was immunoSEQ multiplex PCR; TCRdb's version includes in-frame clones alone and lacks a portion of them. Of around 2.1 million clones listed, approximately 96% were seen once; the top ten hold over 0.1%. The gene calls are TRBV4-2 and TRBJ2-5; D is unresolved. This receptor was obtained from a man aged 18 to 30 in good health. Sequencing input: naive CD4+ T cells sorted from blood. Specified subset: CD45RA+ positively selected. CDR3 loop: CASSQDGFTQYF. CDR3 nucleotide sequence: TGTGCCAGCAGCCAAGATGGGTTTACCCAGTACTTC.